The source of this T cell receptor (beta chain) is a study of PD-L1 blockade in urothelial cancer. Study in general: The researchers analyzed blood 3 weeks (second dose) and 6 weeks after treatment start. Researchers found blood samples held a median of roughly 140,000 T cells.

V lost 7 bases to trimming and J lost 2 bases, with 11 bases between them. The germline gives CDR1 SEHNR, CDR2 FQNEAQ (reference sequence). CDR3 length: 13 residues. Time point indicated: pretreatment peripheral blood. Only in-frame clones appear in the TCRdb table, and some are missing; sequencing was by immunoSEQ multiplex PCR. The sample shows about 86,000 clones, around 85% of them seen only once. The input for sequencing was PBMCs, taken around atezolizumab (anti-PD-L1) treatment. The chain joins TRBV7-9 to TRBJ1-1; D call uncertain. The TCR originated in a man aged 55 to 70 with urothelial cancer. CDR3 DNA sequence: TGTGCCAGCACCCTTGGAGTTAACACTGAAGCTTTCTTT. Amino acids: CASTLGVNTEAFF.